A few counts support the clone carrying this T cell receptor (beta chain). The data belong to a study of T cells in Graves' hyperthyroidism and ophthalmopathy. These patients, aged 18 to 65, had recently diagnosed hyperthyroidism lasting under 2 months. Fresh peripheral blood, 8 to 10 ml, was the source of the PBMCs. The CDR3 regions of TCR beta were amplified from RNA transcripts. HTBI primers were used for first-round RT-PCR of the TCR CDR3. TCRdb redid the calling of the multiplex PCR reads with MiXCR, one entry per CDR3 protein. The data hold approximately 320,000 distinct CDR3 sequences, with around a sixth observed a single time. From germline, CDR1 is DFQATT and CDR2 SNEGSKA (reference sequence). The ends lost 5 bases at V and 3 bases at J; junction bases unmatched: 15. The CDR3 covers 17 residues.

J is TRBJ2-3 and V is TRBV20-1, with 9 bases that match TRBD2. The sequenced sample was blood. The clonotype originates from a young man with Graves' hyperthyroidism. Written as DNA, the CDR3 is TGCAGTGCTTCTCCGGGACTAGCACTCTATGGGACAGATACGCAGTATTTT. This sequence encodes CSASPGLALYGTDTQYF.